The entry that follows covers one T cell receptor beta chain sequence. The antigen this receptor binds is unknown. No much larger clone is present one base from it, and per-base qualities are unavailable. Reading the label with the study, this specimen's time point is: baseline before first vaccination. Vaccinee samples came from UK trials COV001 and COV002, including a single-blind randomized controlled phase 2/3 trial of AZD1222 (ChAdOx1 nCoV-19) in healthy adults. Trial participant PBMC samples were collected at day 0 and day 28 after the second dose for TCRbeta chain sequencing. Spanning cysteine to phenylalanine, the CDR3 consists of 14 amino acids. The DNA shown is the 42-base CDR3, in frame from base 1. V loses 1 base at its end and J loses 6 bases; junction bases beyond the gene matches: 5. CDR1 and CDR2, looked up from the germline V gene, are SGHAT and FQNNGV. This sample is part of a study of T cell responses to AZD1222 COVID-19 vaccine (dated by TCRdb to the early 2020s). Broadly, across the study: AZD1222 recipients with second doses at about 4 weeks or about 12 weeks were pooled, because spike-specific TCR depth and breadth did not differ between schedules. TCR sequencing was performed for roughly 240 trial participants, of whom 200 to 210 were given two doses of AZD1222 and some 26 were given two doses of MenACWY control vaccine. Trial participants were enrolled into age subgroups of 18-55, 56-69 and 70-plus years, which contained 148, 28 and 57 TCR-sequenced participants, respectively.

Overall results and qualifications from the work: Most participants were white British and females outnumbered males, and the authors suggested that clonal diversity may have been underestimated. Conclusions about previously exposed vaccinees were limited because only 5 or 6 AZD1222 recipients were SARS-CoV-2 seropositive at baseline. The whole spike protein was spanned by vaccine-associated CD4 TCRs, and dominant responses were seen in regions 160-218 and 743-854. After two AZD1222 doses, both the breadth and the depth of spike-specific TCRs were significantly higher than at day 0 and than in MenACWY recipients. Because no samples from the day 14 peak response were available, repertoires could be characterized only after the peak T cell response. Nearly half of unique spike-specific TCRs reportedly recognized epitopes outside regions mutated in the B.1.351 and B.1.1.7 variants. The 56-69-year group was small, and its depth increase did not reach significance, likely because of low power.

The CDR3 regions of human TCRbeta chains were analyzed by immunosequencing. Per the original workflow: TCRs in the repertoires were compared against a reference library of SARS-CoV-2-specific TCRs that had been generated with the MIRA antigen-specificity platform. Breadth meant the fraction of unique TCRs that were SARS-CoV-2-associated, whereas depth meant the fraction of total T cells that were SARS-CoV-2-associated. Each spike-specific TCR was assigned to its reactive spike region and to a CD4 or CD8 class using the MIRA data. Log10-transformed breadth and depth values were compared by one-way ANOVA with Sidak's multiple comparisons tests. Not all clones reach the TCRdb copy of this immuneACCESS table, which keeps in-frame sequences only. Checked studies attribute under half of the gap to unresolved V genes and leave the rest unexplained. The V and J calls and the clone size are those of that table, but D and trimming were determined from the DNA. In all, the sample holds about 110,000 clones, and 88% of those were seen once. In total, the top ten clones hold 1.6% of the sample.

Here the chain combines TRBV11-2 and TRBJ1-1, and 7 junction bases match TRBD1. This clonotype originated in an adult in good health. Specimen: peripheral blood, collected on day 0 of AZD1222 vaccination. The DNA reads TGTGCCAGCAGCTTAGCGGGGACAGAGTCTGAAGCTTTCTTT. Translated, it gives CASSLAGTESEAFF.